The rows below give T cell receptor beta chains drawn from one sample of a study of blood T cell repertoires in COVID-19. This table comes from immunoSEQ multiplex PCR, and its TCRdb copy is limited to in-frame clones, with some not included. Among 350,000 to 500,000 clones listed, about 90% were seen once. The sequenced sample was peripheral blood. The receptor source for this set is a young man with COVID-19, enrolled during active disease. The CDR3 runs from the conserved cysteine through the conserved F or W. D genes are given only for firm matches. Expanded clones get a size class; other rows say once, few or many, or leave the size out.

cdr3_length	v_call	j_call	d_call	clone_size	cdr3_aa	cdr3_nt
17	TRBV14	TRBJ2-7	TRBD2	-	CASSQDEQRGPLYEQYF	TGTGCCAGCAGCCAAGACGAGCAGCGGGGCCCCCTGTACGAGCAGTACTTC
15	TRBV3-1/TRBV3-2	TRBJ2-1	TRBD2	-	CASSETSGAYNEQFF	TGTGCCAGCAGTGAGACTAGCGGGGCTTACAATGAGCAGTTCTTC
14	TRBV24-1	TRBJ2-1	TRBD2	-	CASGTSDSYNEQFF	TGTGCCAGCGGGACTAGCGACTCCTACAATGAGCAGTTCTTC
16	TRBV19	TRBJ2-7	TRBD2	-	CASSESIGTSVYEQYF	TGTGCCAGTAGCGAATCCATAGGGACTAGCGTTTACGAGCAGTACTTC
14	TRBV19	TRBJ2-1	TRBD2	-	CASNSGLGPNEQFF	TGTGCCAGTAACTCCGGACTAGGTCCCAATGAGCAGTTCTTC
17	TRBV19	TRBJ2-7	TRBD1	-	CASSISHRQGSSYEQYF	TGTGCCAGTAGTATCTCACATCGACAGGGGAGCTCCTACGAGCAGTACTTC
15	TRBV24-1	TRBJ1-5	-	once	CATKIGGFGNQPQHF	TGTGCCACTAAAATCGGAGGGTTTGGAAATCAGCCCCAGCATTTT
12	TRBV5-1	TRBJ1-2	-	-	CASSESHSGYTF	TGCGCCAGCAGCGAATCACATTCCGGCTACACCTTC
15	TRBV5-1	TRBJ2-6	-	-	CASSGGSSGANVLTF	TGCGCCAGCAGCGGAGGGAGCTCTGGGGCCAACGTCCTGACTTTC
15	TRBV14	TRBJ2-1	TRBD2	-	CASSVLAGGHNEQFF	TGTGCCAGCAGCGTTCTAGCGGGAGGGCACAATGAGCAGTTCTTC
14	TRBV5-1	TRBJ2-7	TRBD1	-	CASSWTGDSYEQYF	TGCGCCAGCAGCTGGACAGGGGACTCCTACGAGCAGTACTTC
13	TRBV12-5	TRBJ1-2	-	-	CASGLINNYGYTF	TGTGCTAGTGGTTTGATTAATAACTATGGCTACACCTTC
16	TRBV9	TRBJ2-5	TRBD2	-	CASSPGLADFQETQYF	TGTGCCAGCAGCCCAGGTCTAGCGGACTTCCAAGAGACCCAGTACTTC
17	TRBV4-1	TRBJ2-1	-	-	CASSQGGIAAAYNEQFF	TGCGCCAGCAGCCAAGGTGGAATAGCGGCCGCCTACAATGAGCAGTTCTTC
15	TRBV21-1	TRBJ2-7	-	few	CASSKWGTGHNEQYF	TGTGCCAGCAGCAAGTGGGGGACAGGCCATAACGAGCAGTACTTC
15	TRBV10-3	TRBJ2-7	TRBD1	-	CAISRSGTGNHEQYF	TGTGCCATCAGCCGATCCGGGACAGGGAACCACGAGCAGTACTTC
15	TRBV6-5	TRBJ2-7	TRBD1	-	CASRGVGTGSYEQYF	TGTGCCAGCAGGGGCGTCGGGACAGGGTCCTACGAGCAGTACTTC
16	TRBV5-1	TRBJ1-2	-	-	CASSLADRGSNYGYTF	TGCGCCAGCAGCTTGGCCGATAGGGGATCCAACTATGGCTACACCTTC
15	TRBV4-1	TRBJ1-5	-	-	CASSQDPGKNQPQHF	TGCGCCAGCAGCCAAGATCCGGGAAAAAATCAGCCCCAGCATTTT
12	TRBV4-2	TRBJ2-1	-	-	CASSSNANEQFF	TGTGCCAGCAGTTCGAACGCGAATGAGCAGTTCTTC
15	TRBV6-2/TRBV6-3	TRBJ2-5	-	-	CASSQGQVGSETQYF	TGTGCCAGCAGCCAAGGACAGGTCGGGAGTGAGACCCAGTACTTC
12	TRBV20-1	TRBJ2-2	-	-	CSASDITGELFF	TGCAGTGCTAGTGACATCACCGGGGAGCTGTTTTTT
12	TRBV7-2	TRBJ2-7	-	-	CASSLTSHEQYF	TGTGCCAGCAGCCTCACGAGTCACGAGCAGTACTTC
15	TRBV2	TRBJ2-2	TRBD1	-	CASSPRDRNTGELFF	TGTGCCAGCAGTCCCCGGGACAGGAACACCGGGGAGCTGTTTTTT
15	TRBV7-9	TRBJ2-3	TRBD2	-	CASSYPGLAPDTQYF	TGTGCCAGCAGCTACCCGGGACTAGCCCCAGATACGCAGTATTTT
12	TRBV11-2	TRBJ1-2	-	-	CASSNRVRGYTF	TGTGCCAGCAGCAACCGGGTTCGCGGCTACACCTTC
13	TRBV5-1	TRBJ2-1	-	once	CASSIGTYNEQFF	TGCGCCAGCAGCATCGGGACTTACAATGAGCAGTTCTTC
16	TRBV15	TRBJ1-2	-	-	CATSRGGGGTPYGYTF	TGTGCCACCAGCAGAGGGGGTGGAGGGACTCCCTATGGCTACACCTTC
16	TRBV6-5	TRBJ1-6	-	-	CASSYWTGGGGSPLHF	TGTGCCAGCAGTTACTGGACCGGGGGGGGAGGCTCACCCCTCCACTTT
15	TRBV6-5	TRBJ2-5	TRBD2	-	CASSYSGGEVETQYF	TGTGCCAGCAGTTACTCTGGGGGGGAGGTTGAGACCCAGTACTTC
15	TRBV19	TRBJ2-7	-	-	CASSILAGTTYEQYF	TGTGCCAGTAGTATACTCGCCGGGACAACCTACGAGCAGTACTTC
16	TRBV24-1	TRBJ2-6	TRBD2	-	CATSGGRGSGANVLTF	TGTGCCACCAGCGGGGGGAGGGGTTCTGGGGCCAACGTCCTGACTTTC
13	TRBV14	TRBJ2-7	-	-	CASSHSTEYEQYF	TGTGCCAGCAGCCACTCGACAGAGTACGAGCAGTACTTC
15	TRBV10-1	TRBJ2-3	TRBD2	-	CASSDLAGDYDTQYF	TGCGCCAGCAGTGATCTAGCGGGAGATTACGATACGCAGTATTTT
13	TRBV12-3/TRBV12-4	TRBJ2-7	TRBD1	-	CASSWDRVYEQYF	TGTGCCAGCAGCTGGGACAGGGTCTACGAGCAGTACTTC
15	TRBV25-1	TRBJ2-4	-	-	CASSGQGGHKNIQYF	TGTGCCAGCAGTGGACAGGGAGGTCATAAAAACATTCAGTACTTC
13	TRBV6-5	TRBJ1-2	-	once	CASSYGIDYGYTF	TGTGCCAGCAGTTATGGCATCGACTATGGCTACACCTTC
16	TRBV3-1/TRBV3-2	TRBJ2-5	-	-	CASSQIILRGDETQYF	TGTGCCAGCAGCCAGATTATCTTGCGGGGAGACGAGACCCAGTACTTC
14	TRBV27	TRBJ1-6	-	-	CACRGSSYNSPLHF	TGTGCCTGCCGAGGTAGCTCCTATAATTCACCCCTCCACTTT
15	TRBV5-1	TRBJ2-1	-	-	CASRPDYSTYNEQFF	TGCGCCAGCAGGCCGGACTATTCAACGTACAATGAGCAGTTCTTC
17	TRBV2	TRBJ2-3	TRBD2	-	CASSEEQTSVNTDTQYF	TGTGCCAGCAGTGAAGAGCAGACTAGCGTAAACACAGATACGCAGTATTTT
15	TRBV10-3	TRBJ2-1	TRBD2	-	CAIRPGLAEDNEQFF	TGTGCCATCAGGCCGGGACTAGCAGAGGACAATGAGCAGTTCTTC
16	TRBV10-1	TRBJ2-3	TRBD2	-	CASSEVLADPTDTQYF	TGCGCCAGCAGTGAGGTCCTAGCGGACCCCACAGATACGCAGTATTTT
15	TRBV11-2	TRBJ2-1	TRBD2	-	CASSLIAGTYNEQFF	TGTGCCAGCAGCTTGATAGCGGGAACCTACAATGAGCAGTTCTTC
15	TRBV18	TRBJ1-1	TRBD1	-	CASSLTGPLNTEAFF	TGTGCCAGCTCACTGACAGGGCCCCTGAACACTGAAGCTTTCTTT
12	TRBV6-5	TRBJ2-3	-	-	CASRGATDTQYF	TGTGCCAGCAGGGGGGCCACAGATACGCAGTATTTT
14	TRBV3-1/TRBV3-2	TRBJ1-6	TRBD1	-	CASSQTGGNSPLHF	TGTGCCAGCAGCCAGACAGGGGGAAATTCACCCCTCCACTTT
16	TRBV7-6	TRBJ2-7	TRBD1	-	CASSSTGGYGSYEQYF	TGTGCCAGCTCCTCGACAGGGGGCTATGGTTCCTACGAGCAGTACTTC
13	TRBV6-6	TRBJ2-5	-	-	CASSLGARETQYF	TGTGCCAGCAGTCTGGGGGCCCGAGAGACCCAGTACTTC
16	TRBV5-1	TRBJ2-2	TRBD2	-	CASSFGSGRATGELFF	TGCGCCAGCAGCTTCGGTAGCGGGAGGGCCACCGGGGAGCTGTTTTTT
15	TRBV19	TRBJ1-1	-	-	CASSTLSGENTEAFF	TGTGCCAGTAGTACCCTCTCAGGCGAGAACACTGAAGCTTTCTTT
14	TRBV10-3	TRBJ1-1	-	-	CAISEPDKNTEAFF	TGTGCCATCAGTGAGCCAGACAAGAACACTGAAGCTTTCTTT